This TCR beta chain originates from a study of Graves' ophthalmopathy and Graves' hyperthyroidism (dated by TCRdb to 2016 to 2019). For the wider study: Peripheral blood samples were taken at the time of initial diagnosis, before any treatment was given. To explore V-J signatures distinguishing ophthalmopathy from hyperthyroidism, a discovery set of around 100 patients (about 41 ophthalmopathy, 55 to 60 stable hyperthyroidism) was enrolled. For training and testing, the 100 or so patients in the discovery cohort were randomly divided in a 7:3 ratio. An independent validation cohort comprised under 20 hyperthyroidism patients and roughly 15 patients who later progressed from hyperthyroidism to ophthalmopathy. Once sampling was done, hyperthyroidism patients were given methimazole at a starting dose of 30 mg daily, while ophthalmopathy patients were given high-dose intravenous methylprednisolone. In total, approximately 130 blood samples were TCR-sequenced: roughly 45 ophthalmopathy, 80 or so hyperthyroidism and roughly 17 hyperthyroidism-to-ophthalmopathy patients. TCR beta repertoire signatures were used to distinguish Graves' ophthalmopathy from Graves' hyperthyroidism and to predict progression to ophthalmopathy. In five or six hyperthyroidism patients, T-cell repertoires of thyroid tissue and blood were compared.

TCR beta CDR3 regions were amplified from RNA transcripts for repertoire sequencing. A first-round RT-PCR used HTBI primers with the Qiagen OneStep RT-PCR kit, followed by a second-round multiplex PCR, size selection and purification. The libraries underwent paired-end sequencing with 100 bp reads on an Illumina HiSeq2000. As for the authors' bioinformatics: Reads were processed with SOAPnuke, discarding reads with adapters, uncalled bases, mean Phred below 15, or no exact constant-primer or identifier match. COPE v1.2.5 was used to merge the high-quality paired reads. Each unique nucleotide sequence was treated as a clonotype, and MiTCR v1.1 was used to align the clonotypes to the IMGT TRB V, D and J references. The analysis was limited to V-J combinations with a frequency above 0.0001, which together covered over 99% of the repertoires. For each V-J combination, a TCR clonal expansion and chaos score was defined as the ratio of F50 clonal expansion to chaos observed in the TCRdist matrix. Welch's t-statistics and random forest were used to narrow the features down to about twelve V-J combinations, which were then fed into a naive Bayes classifier. Thyroid-blood repertoire similarity was quantified with the Morisita-Horn index. Clones were called with MiXCR by TCRdb after fastp trimmed the public reads at Q25, and only in-frame beta chains were retained. Each entry merges the rows of one CDR3 protein and shows their most common DNA and genes. The V and J calls were not made by the authors but by TCRdb's processing. A total of about 16,000 distinct CDR3 sequences appear in this sample, around 46% of them only once. Clones ranked in the top ten supply about 25% of the sample.

Hyperthyroidism was defined as stable when no progression to ophthalmopathy occurred within 18 months of follow-up. The hyperthyroidism patients were 18 to 65 years old and newly diagnosed, with a disease duration of less than 2 months. Patients with other autoimmune diseases, uncontrolled infections, pregnancy or lactation were excluded from the study. Clinical symptoms, serum thyroxine, TRAb, thyroid ultrasound and orbital computed tomography formed the basis of the diagnosis. PBMCs were isolated from more than 9 ml of fresh peripheral blood by Ficoll-Paque density gradient centrifugation. Total RNA was extracted using Trizol reagent, and RNA quality was checked on an Agilent 2100 Bioanalyzer. General findings and caveats noted by the study authors: Sample size was not predetermined statistically, and investigators were not blinded to group allocation. In validation, the model predicted ophthalmopathy progression with 70.59% sensitivity and approximately 75% specificity; some 13 predicted patients were CT-confirmed with GO in a median of around 6 months. In cross-validation, the 13-signature model distinguished ophthalmopathy from stable hyperthyroidism with 85% to 90% sensitivity and around 81% specificity, and in the test set the corresponding values were around 78% and 73%. Most expanded thyroid clonotypes with a frequency above 0.001 also appeared in blood, which suggests that blood repertoires may reflect the immune response in the thyroid.

On this clonotype: It has no known antigen specificity. Per-base qualities were not stored, and no clone one base away is much larger.

Sequencing was done on a sample of peripheral blood. The receptor was isolated from a middle-aged woman with stable Graves' hyperthyroidism. Donor details come from another sample of the same person, matched by shared clones.

Read as DNA, the sequence is TGCGCCAGCAGTAGCGGGGATGGGGGCGAGCAGTACTTC. It translates to CASSSGDGGEQYF. The receptor chain draws on TRBV10-1 and TRBJ2-7; a stretch of 7 junction bases matches TRBD2. The V end gives up 5 bases and the J end 6 bases, leaving 7 bases in the junction not matched to a gene. The germline V gene (reference sequence) yields WNHNN for CDR1 and SYGVQD for CDR2. Spanning cysteine to phenylalanine, the CDR3 consists of 13 amino acids. Only the CDR3 region is kept as DNA, spanning 39 bases read in frame from base 1.